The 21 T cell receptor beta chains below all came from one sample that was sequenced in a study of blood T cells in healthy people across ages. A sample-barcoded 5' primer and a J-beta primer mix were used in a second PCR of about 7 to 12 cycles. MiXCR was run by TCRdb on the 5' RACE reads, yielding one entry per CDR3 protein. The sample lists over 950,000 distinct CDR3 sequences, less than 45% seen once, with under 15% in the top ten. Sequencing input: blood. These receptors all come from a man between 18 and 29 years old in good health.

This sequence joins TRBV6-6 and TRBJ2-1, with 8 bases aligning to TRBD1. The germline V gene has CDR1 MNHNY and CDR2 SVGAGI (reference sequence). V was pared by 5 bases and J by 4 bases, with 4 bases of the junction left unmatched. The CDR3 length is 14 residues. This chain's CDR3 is CASSNRGEYNEQFF. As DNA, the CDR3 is TGTGCCAGCAGTAACAGGGGGGAATACAATGAGCAGTTCTTC.

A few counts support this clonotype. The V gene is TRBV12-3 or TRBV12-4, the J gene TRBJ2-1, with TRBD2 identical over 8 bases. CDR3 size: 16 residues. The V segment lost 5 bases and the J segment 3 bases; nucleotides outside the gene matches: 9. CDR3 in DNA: TGTGCCAGCAGTGCCGAAGGACTAGCATTCTACAATGAGCAGTTCTTC. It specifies CASSAEGLAFYNEQFF.

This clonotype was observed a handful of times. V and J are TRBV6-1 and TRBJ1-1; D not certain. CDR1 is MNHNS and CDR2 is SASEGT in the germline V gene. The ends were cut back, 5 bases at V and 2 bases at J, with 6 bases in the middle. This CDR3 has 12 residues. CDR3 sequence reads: CASSTSNTEAFF. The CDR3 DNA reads TGTGCCAGCAGTACGTCAAACACTGAAGCTTTCTTT.

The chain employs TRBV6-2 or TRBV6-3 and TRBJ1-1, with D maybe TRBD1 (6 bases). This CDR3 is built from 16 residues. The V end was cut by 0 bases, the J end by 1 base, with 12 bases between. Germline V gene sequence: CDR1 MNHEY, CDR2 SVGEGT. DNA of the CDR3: TGTGCCAGCAGTTACTCGAGGGGGGCTGCGAACACTGAAGCTTTCTTT. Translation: CASSYSRGAANTEAFF.

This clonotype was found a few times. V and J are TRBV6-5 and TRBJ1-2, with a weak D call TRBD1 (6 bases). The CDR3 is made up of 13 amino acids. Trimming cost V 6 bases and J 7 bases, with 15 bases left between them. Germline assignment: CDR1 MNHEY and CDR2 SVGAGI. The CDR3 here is CASRVTGRSGYTF. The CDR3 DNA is TGTGCCAGCAGGGTCACAGGGAGGAGTGGCTACACCTTC.

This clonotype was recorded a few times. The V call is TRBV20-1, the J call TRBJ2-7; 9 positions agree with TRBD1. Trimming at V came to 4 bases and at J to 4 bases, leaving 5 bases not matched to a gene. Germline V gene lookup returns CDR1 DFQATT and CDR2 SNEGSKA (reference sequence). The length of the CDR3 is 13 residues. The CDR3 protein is CSATRDRAYEQYF. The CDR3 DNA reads TGCAGTGCTACTAGGGACAGGGCTTACGAGCAGTACTTC.

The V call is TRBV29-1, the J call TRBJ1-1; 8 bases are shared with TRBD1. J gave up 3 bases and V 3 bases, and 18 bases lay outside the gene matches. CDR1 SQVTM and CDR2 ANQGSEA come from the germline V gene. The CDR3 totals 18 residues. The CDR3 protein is CSVEEGRGLGLGDTEAFF. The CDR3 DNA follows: TGCAGCGTTGAGGAAGGCAGGGGGCTAGGGTTGGGAGACACTGAAGCTTTCTTT.

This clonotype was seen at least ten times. The CDR3 DNA reads as TGCGCCAGCAGCCAAGACATATACAATGAGCAGTTCTTC. It translates to CASSQDIYNEQFF. The chain recombines TRBV4-3 with TRBJ2-1; D unclear. There are 13 residues in the CDR3. The V end lost 0 bases, the J end lost 4 bases, and 4 bases lay between the germline ends. Per the germline V gene, CDR1 is LGHNA and CDR2 is YSLEER.

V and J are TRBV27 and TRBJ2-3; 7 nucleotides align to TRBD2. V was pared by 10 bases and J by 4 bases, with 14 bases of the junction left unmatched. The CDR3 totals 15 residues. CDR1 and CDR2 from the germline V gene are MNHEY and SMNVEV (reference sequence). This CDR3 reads CANRPTRRGSDTQYF. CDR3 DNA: TGTGCCAACAGACCCACTCGGCGGGGGTCAGATACGCAGTATTTT.

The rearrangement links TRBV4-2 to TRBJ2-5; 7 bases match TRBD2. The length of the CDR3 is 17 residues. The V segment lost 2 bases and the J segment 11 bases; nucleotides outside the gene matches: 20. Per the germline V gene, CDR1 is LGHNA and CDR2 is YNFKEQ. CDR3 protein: CASSQTPLAEGPDEQYF. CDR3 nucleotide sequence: TGTGCCAGCAGCCAAACCCCCCTAGCGGAGGGGCCAGATGAGCAGTACTTC.

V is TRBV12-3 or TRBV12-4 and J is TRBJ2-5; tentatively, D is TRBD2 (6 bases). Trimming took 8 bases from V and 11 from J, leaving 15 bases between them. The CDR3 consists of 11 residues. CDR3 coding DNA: TGTGCCAGCTGGCGGGGTCATGAGCAGTACTTC. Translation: CASWRGHEQYF.

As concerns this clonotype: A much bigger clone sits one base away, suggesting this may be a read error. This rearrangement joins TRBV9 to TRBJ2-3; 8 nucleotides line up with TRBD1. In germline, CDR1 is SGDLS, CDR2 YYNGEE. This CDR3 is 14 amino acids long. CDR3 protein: CASSPTGGTDAQYF. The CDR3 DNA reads TGTGCCAGCAGCCCTACAGGGGGGACAGATGCGCAGTATTTT. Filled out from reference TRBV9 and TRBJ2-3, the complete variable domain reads DSGVTQTPKHLITATGQRVTLRCSPRSGDLSVYWYQQSLDQGLQFLIQYYNGEERAKGNILERFSAQQFPDLHSELNLSSLELGDSALYFCASSPTGGTDAQYFGPGTRLTVL.

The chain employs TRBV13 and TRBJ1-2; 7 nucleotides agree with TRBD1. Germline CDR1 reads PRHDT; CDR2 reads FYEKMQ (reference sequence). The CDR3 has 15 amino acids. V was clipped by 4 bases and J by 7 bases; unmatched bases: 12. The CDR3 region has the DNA TGTGCCAGCAGCTCCTACAGGGGCGCTGCCTCTGGCTACACCTTC. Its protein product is CASSSYRGAASGYTF.

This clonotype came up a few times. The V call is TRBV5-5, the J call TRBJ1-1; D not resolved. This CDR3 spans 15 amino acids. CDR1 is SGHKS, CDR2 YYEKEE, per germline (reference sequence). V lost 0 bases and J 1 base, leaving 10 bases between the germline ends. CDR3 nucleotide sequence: TGTGCCAGCAGCTTGGACGTTGCGGCGAACACTGAAGCTTTCTTT. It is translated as CASSLDVAANTEAFF.

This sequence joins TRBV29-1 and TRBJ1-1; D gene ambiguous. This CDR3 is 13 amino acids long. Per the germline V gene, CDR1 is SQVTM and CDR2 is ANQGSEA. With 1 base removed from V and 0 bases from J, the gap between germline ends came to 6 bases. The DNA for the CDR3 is TGCAGCGTTGAAGGGTTGATGAACACTGAAGCTTTCTTT. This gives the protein CSVEGLMNTEAFF.

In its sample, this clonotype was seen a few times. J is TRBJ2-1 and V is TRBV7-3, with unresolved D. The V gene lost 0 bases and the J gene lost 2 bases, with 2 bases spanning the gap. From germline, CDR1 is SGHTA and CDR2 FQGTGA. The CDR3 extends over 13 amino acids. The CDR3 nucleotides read TGTGCCAGCAGCTTAACGCCCTACAATGAGCAGTTCTTC. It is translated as CASSLTPYNEQFF.

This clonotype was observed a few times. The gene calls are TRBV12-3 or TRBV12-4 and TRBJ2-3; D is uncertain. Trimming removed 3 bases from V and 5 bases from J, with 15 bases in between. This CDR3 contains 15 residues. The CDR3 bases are TGTGCCAGCAGTTTTATCGAGCGATTATTAGATACGCAGTATTTT. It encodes CASSFIERLLDTQYF.

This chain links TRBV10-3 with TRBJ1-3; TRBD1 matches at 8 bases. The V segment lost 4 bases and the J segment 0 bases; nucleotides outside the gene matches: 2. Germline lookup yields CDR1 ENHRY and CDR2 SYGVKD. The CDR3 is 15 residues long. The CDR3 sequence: CAISGTGSSGNTIYF. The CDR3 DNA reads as TGTGCCATCAGTGGGACAGGGAGCTCTGGAAACACCATATATTTT.

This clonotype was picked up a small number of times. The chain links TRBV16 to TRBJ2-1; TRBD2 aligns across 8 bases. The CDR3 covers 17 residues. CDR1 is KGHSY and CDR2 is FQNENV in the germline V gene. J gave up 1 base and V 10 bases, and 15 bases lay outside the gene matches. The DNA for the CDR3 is TGTGCCACCCAGCAGCCAGTAGCTAGCGGGTCCTACAATGAGCAGTTCTTC. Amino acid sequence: CATQQPVASGSYNEQFF. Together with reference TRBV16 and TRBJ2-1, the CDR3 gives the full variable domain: GEEVAQTPKHLVRGEGQKAKLYCAPIKGHSYVFWYQQVLKNEFKFLISFQNENVFDETGMPKERFSAKCLPNSPCSLEIQATKLEDSAVYFCATQQPVASGSYNEQFFGPGTRLTVL.

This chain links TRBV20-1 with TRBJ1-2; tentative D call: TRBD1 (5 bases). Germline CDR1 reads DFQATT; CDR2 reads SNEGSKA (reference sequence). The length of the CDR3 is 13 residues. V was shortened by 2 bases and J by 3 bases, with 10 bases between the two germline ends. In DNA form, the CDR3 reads TGCAGTGCTAGACCTGTGGGGGACTATGGCTACACCTTC. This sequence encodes CSARPVGDYGYTF.

In DNA form, the CDR3 reads TGTGCCAGCTCACCCCTGGACAGGGAAAACAATGAGCAGTACTTC. Translated, it gives CASSPLDRENNEQYF. The chain is built from TRBV18 and TRBJ2-7; the match to TRBD1 covers 8 bases. Trimming removed 3 bases from V and 7 bases from J; junction bases left unmatched: 11. Germline values: CDR1 KGHSH, CDR2 LQKENI. CDR3 length: 15 residues.